This T cell receptor beta chain was observed in a study of post-analysis software for immune sequencing data. Sequencing libraries made from TCR beta cDNA carried unique molecular identifiers. One entry per CDR3 protein results from TCRdb running MiXCR on the PCR reads. The sample records 820,000 or so distinct CDR3 sequences, about 50% being singletons. Overall study results and limits: Relative to controls, patients had about 5 TRBV segments at higher frequency, with TRBV5-6, TRBV5-1 and TRBV20-1 among these.

The CDR3 is made up of 13 amino acids. V trimming: 4 bases; J trimming: 10 bases; junction bases outside the gene matches: 9. Germline V lookup: CDR1 SGHRS, CDR2 YFSETQ. Remarks on this clonotype: Its antigen is as yet unknown.

The chain carries TRBV5-1 and TRBJ1-1; 8 bases are shared with TRBD1. This clonotype was obtained from a girl aged 5-17 years with multiple sclerosis. Sequenced sample: blood. The CDR3 region has the DNA TGCGCCAGCAGCCCGGACAGGGCCTCGGGAGCTTTCTTT. The encoded protein is CASSPDRASGAFF.